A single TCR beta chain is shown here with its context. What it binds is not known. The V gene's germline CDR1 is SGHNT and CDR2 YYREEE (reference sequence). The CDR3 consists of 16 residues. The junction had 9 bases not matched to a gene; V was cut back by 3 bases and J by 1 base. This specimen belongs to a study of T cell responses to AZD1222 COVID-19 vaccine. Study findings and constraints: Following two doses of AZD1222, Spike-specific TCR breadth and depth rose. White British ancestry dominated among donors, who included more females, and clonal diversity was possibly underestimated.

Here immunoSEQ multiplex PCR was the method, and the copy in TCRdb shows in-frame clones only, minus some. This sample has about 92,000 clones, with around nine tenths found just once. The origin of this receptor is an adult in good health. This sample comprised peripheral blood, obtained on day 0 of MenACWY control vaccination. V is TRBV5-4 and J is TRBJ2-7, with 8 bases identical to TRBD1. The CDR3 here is CASSYTGTGFSYEQYF. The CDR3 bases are TGTGCCAGCAGCTATACCGGGACAGGATTTTCCTACGAGCAGTACTTC. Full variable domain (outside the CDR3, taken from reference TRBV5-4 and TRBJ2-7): ETGVTQSPTHLIKTRGQQVTLRCSSQSGHNTVSWYQQALGQGPQFIFQYYREEENGRGNFPPRFSGLQFPNYSSELNVNALELDDSALYLCASSYTGTGFSYEQYFGPGTRLTVT.